This T cell receptor (beta chain) was recovered during a study of identical twins. This CDR3 has 14 residues. Germline CDR1 is DFQATT and CDR2 is SNEGSKA (reference sequence). V lost 0 bases and J lost 0, with 8 bases in between. Study-wide results and caveats: The more abundant beta clonotypes in cord blood had fewer insertions, and memory repertoires did not show this.

This clonotype came up many times. Its matching antigen is unknown. Using its own MiXCR run on the 5' RACE reads, TCRdb lists one record per CDR3 protein. The profile covers fewer than 800,000 distinct CDR3 sequences, with under 8.5% appearing a single time and less than 2% taken by the ten largest. The sample was also reused in another study, on yellow fever vaccine responses in identical twins. That publication notes: Twins showed a vaccine T cell response that reportedly seemed partly convergent, partly personalized.

The sequencing input was PBMCs. The chain links TRBV20-1 to TRBJ1-1, with D possibly matching TRBD1 (6 bases). This TCR derives from a woman aged 18-30 years in good health. CDR3 amino acids: CSARDGGMNTEAFF. Written as DNA, the CDR3 is TGCAGTGCTAGAGATGGGGGCATGAACACTGAAGCTTTCTTT.